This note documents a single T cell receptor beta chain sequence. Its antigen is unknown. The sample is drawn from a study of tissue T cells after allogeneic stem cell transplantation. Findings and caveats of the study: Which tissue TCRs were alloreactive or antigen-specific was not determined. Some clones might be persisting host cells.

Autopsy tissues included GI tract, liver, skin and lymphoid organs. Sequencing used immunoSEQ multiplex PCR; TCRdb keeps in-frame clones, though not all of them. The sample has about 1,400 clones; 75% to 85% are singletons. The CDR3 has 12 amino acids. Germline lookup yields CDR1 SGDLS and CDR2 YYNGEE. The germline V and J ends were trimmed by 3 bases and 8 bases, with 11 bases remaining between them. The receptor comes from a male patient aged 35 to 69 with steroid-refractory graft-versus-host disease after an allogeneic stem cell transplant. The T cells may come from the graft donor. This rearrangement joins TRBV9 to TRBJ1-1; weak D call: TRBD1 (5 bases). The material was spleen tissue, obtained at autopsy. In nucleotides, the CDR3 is TGTGCCAGCAGCGATGGGGCCCTAGAAGCTTTCTTT. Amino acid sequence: CASSDGALEAFF.